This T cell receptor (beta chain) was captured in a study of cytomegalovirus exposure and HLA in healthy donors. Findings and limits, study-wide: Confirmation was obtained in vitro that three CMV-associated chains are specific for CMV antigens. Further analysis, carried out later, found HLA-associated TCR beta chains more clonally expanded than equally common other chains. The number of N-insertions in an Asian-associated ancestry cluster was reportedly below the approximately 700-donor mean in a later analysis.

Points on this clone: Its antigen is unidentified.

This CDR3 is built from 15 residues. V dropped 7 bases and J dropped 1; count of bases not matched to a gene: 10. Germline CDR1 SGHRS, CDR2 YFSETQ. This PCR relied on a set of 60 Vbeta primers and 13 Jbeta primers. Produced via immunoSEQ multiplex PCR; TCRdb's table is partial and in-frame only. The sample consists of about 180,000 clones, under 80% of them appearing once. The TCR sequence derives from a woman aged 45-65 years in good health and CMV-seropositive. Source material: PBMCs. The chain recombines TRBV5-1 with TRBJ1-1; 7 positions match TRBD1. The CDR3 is CASVSGQVGNTEAFF. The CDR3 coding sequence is TGCGCCAGCGTTTCCGGACAGGTGGGGAACACTGAAGCTTTCTTT. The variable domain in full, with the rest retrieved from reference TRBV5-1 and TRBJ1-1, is KAGVTQTPRYLIKTRGQQVTLSCSPISGHRSVSWYQQTPGQGLQFLFEYFSETQRNKGNFPGRFSGRQFSNSRSEMNVSTLELGDSALYLCASVSGQVGNTEAFFGQGTRLTVV.